This TCR beta chain was documented in a study of blood T cells in healthy people across ages. A minimum of 6 micrograms of total RNA was extracted per sample. The CDR3 contains 13 residues. Germline CDR1 is SEHNR and CDR2 is FQNEAQ (reference sequence). With 4 bases removed from V and 5 bases from J, the gap between germline ends came to 11 bases. Through a sample-barcoded 5' primer and a J-beta primer mix, a second PCR was run for 7 to 11 cycles. Via MiXCR, TCRdb re-called the 5' RACE reads, giving one row per CDR3 protein. The sample comprises approximately 2,000,000 distinct CDR3 sequences, roughly 43% of which are singletons, and roughly 23% rests with the top ten.

The clonotype comes from a human donor in good health. The rearrangement links TRBV7-9 to TRBJ1-1, with D possibly matching TRBD1 (5 bases). The sample comprised blood. In DNA form, the CDR3 reads TGTGCCAGCAGCTCGATAGGGGTTACTGAAGCTTTCTTT. It is translated as CASSSIGVTEAFF.